This TCR beta chain was captured by sequencing in a study of T cell responses to AZD1222 COVID-19 vaccine. The CDR3 is 18 residues long. Germline CDR1 and CDR2: ENHRY and SYGVKD. Trimming left V 0 bases short and J 0 bases short, with 17 bases between. Libraries were prepared by immunoSEQ multiplex PCR; TCRdb keeps only in-frame clonotypes and omits some of them. The sample carries 20,000 to 25,000 clones, 87% recorded once. The specimen was peripheral blood, collected 28 days after the second AZD1222 dose. The sequence derives from an adult who received the AZD1222 COVID-19 vaccine. The chain joins TRBV10-3 to TRBJ1-1; no reliable D call. The CDR3 region is CAISESLYTGRVNTEAFF. The CDR3 DNA reads TGTGCCATCAGTGAGTCCTTGTACACCGGCAGAGTGAACACTGAAGCTTTCTTT.